The clone carrying this T cell receptor beta chain is labeled as medium-sized. The table came from immunoSEQ multiplex PCR; TCRdb's copy has only in-frame clones and leaves some out. This sample carries 20,000 to 25,000 clones, over 60% of them seen once, and the ten largest clones take over 15%. V shed 1 base and J shed 4 bases, with 8 bases lying between them. The CDR3 consists of 13 residues. Germline values: CDR1 SGHTA, CDR2 FQGNSA. The sample originates from a study of PD-1 blockade in classical Hodgkin lymphoma. Each patient experienced a relapse that followed autologous stem cell transplantation, and brentuximab vedotin exposure varied.

Sample: peripheral blood mononuclear cells (PBMCs), taken at baseline. The receptor was derived from a human donor with classical Hodgkin lymphoma. The V call is TRBV7-2, the J call TRBJ2-7, with D unresolved. For the CDR3, the DNA is TGTGCCAGCAGCTTAGGGGCTCGATACGAGCAGTACTTC. As protein: CASSLGARYEQYF.